These 23 T cell receptor beta chains share one sample of origin, sequenced in a study of T cell responses to AZD1222 COVID-19 vaccine. Measured with immunoSEQ multiplex PCR; TCRdb has only the in-frame clones, and not every one. The data show about 84,000 clones, about 85% seen once. Sample: peripheral blood, taken on day 0 of AZD1222 vaccination. These receptors were collected from an adult in good health.

The V call is TRBV15, the J call TRBJ1-1, with TRBD1 identical over 7 bases. The CDR3 totals 16 residues. J lost 0 bases, V lost 3 bases, and 7 bases had no gene match. Germline V gives CDR1 LNHNV, CDR2 YYDKDF (reference sequence). CDR3 loop: CATSSPRGPLNTEAFF. In DNA form, the CDR3 reads TGTGCCACCAGCAGTCCTAGGGGGCCCCTGAACACTGAAGCTTTCTTT. Together with reference TRBV15 and TRBJ1-1, the CDR3 gives the full variable domain: DAMVIQNPRYQVTQFGKPVTLSCSQTLNHNVMYWYQQKSSQAPKLLFHYYDKDFNNEADTPDNFQSRRPNTSFCFLDIRSPGLGDTAMYLCATSSPRGPLNTEAFFGQGTRLTVV.

The rearrangement uses TRBV6-2 or TRBV6-3 and TRBJ2-3, with TRBD2 matching 12 bases. The CDR3 is 18 amino acids. Per the germline V gene, CDR1 is MNHEY and CDR2 is SVGEGT. Unmatched junction bases numbered 8, after V lost 3 bases and J lost 1 base. CDR3 in DNA: TGTGCCAGCAGTTATCGCGGGCTAGCGGGAGGGCGCACAGATACGCAGTATTTT. Amino acids: CASSYRGLAGGRTDTQYF.

The CDR3 loop is CASSLGASPYNEQFF. In nucleotides, the CDR3 is TGTGCCAGCAGCCTCGGCGCTAGCCCTTACAATGAGCAGTTCTTC. V usage is TRBV7-6 and J usage is TRBJ2-1, with D perhaps TRBD2 (5 bases). CDR3 length: 15 residues. V was trimmed by 5 bases and J by 4 bases, leaving 15 bases between them. Germline loops: CDR1 SGHVS, CDR2 FNYEAQ.

This chain links TRBV3-1 (or the pseudogene TRBV3-2) with TRBJ1-1, with a possible D match to TRBD1 (6 bases). The CDR3 has 15 residues. V lost 4 bases, J lost 3 bases, and 15 bases lay in between. Germline loops: CDR1 LGHDT, CDR2 YNNKEL (reference sequence). CDR3 bases: TGTGCCAGCAGCCCTCATGGAGGGGGGGACACTGAAGCTTTCTTT. Its translation: CASSPHGGGDTEAFF.

The CDR3, as DNA: TGTGCCAGCAGTTACTCGAGAACAGGGGCTGAAGCTTTCTTT. Its translation is CASSYSRTGAEAFF. This chain joins TRBV6-6 and TRBJ1-1; 7 bases agree with TRBD1. This CDR3 has 14 amino acids. Germline V CDR1 and CDR2: MNHNY, SVGAGI (reference sequence). Trimming at V came to 0 bases and at J to 6 bases, leaving 4 bases not matched to a gene.

V and J are TRBV2 and TRBJ2-1; possibly TRBD2 for D (6 bases). Germline loops: CDR1 SNHLY, CDR2 FYNNEI. V lost 2 bases and J lost 9, with 17 bases in between. This CDR3 spans 15 amino acids. This chain's CDR3 is CASSEWLAGGGEQFF. For the CDR3, the DNA is TGTGCCAGCAGTGAATGGCTAGCCGGGGGTGGTGAGCAGTTCTTC.

The rearrangement joins TRBV7-9 to TRBJ2-7; 7 nucleotides agree with TRBD1. The CDR3 loop spans 15 amino acids. The V and J ends lost 1 base and 3 bases, in that order; junction bases with no gene match: 6. Per germline, CDR1 SEHNR and CDR2 FQNEAQ (reference sequence). In DNA form, the CDR3 reads TGTGCCAGCAGCTTAGGAGCCAACAGGGGCTACGAGCAGTACTTC. Protein sequence: CASSLGANRGYEQYF.

The chain has TRBV11-3 and TRBJ2-1; 13 bases are shared with TRBD2. The CDR3 runs 15 residues. Germline V lookup: CDR1 SGHNT, CDR2 YENEEA. After removal of 5 bases from V and 8 bases from J, the junction contained 6 bases not matched to a gene. The CDR3 DNA reads TGTGCCAGCAGCCCCCGGACTAGCGGGAGCGATGAGCAGTTCTTC. It encodes CASSPRTSGSDEQFF.

This chain joins TRBV2 and TRBJ1-3, with 10 bases matching TRBD1. Per the germline V gene, CDR1 is SNHLY and CDR2 is FYNNEI. The CDR3 loop spans 16 amino acids. J lost 3 bases, V lost 4 bases, and 6 bases had no gene match. The CDR3 DNA reads TGTGCCAGCAGTGGACAGGGGGCGTTAGGTGGAAACACCATATATTTT. This gives the protein CASSGQGALGGNTIYF. The variable domain in full, with the rest retrieved from reference TRBV2 and TRBJ1-3, is EPEVTQTPSHQVTQMGQEVILRCVPISNHLYFYWYRQILGQKVEFLVSFYNNEISEKSEIFDDQFSVERPDGSNFTLKIRSTKLEDSAMYFCASSGQGALGGNTIYFGEGSWLTVV.

This rearrangement joins TRBV9 to TRBJ2-7, with TRBD1 matching over 9 bases. The CDR3 consists of 15 residues. The germline CDR1 and CDR2 sequences are SGDLS and YYNGEE. The J segment lost 1 base and the V segment lost 3 bases, leaving 5 bases of the junction unmatched. The CDR3 DNA sequence: TGTGCCAGCAGCGCCGGACAGGGGCCGTCCTACGAGCAGTACTTC. This encodes CASSAGQGPSYEQYF. Using reference TRBV9 and TRBJ2-7 for the parts outside the CDR3, the full variable domain is DSGVTQTPKHLITATGQRVTLRCSPRSGDLSVYWYQQSLDQGLQFLIQYYNGEERAKGNILERFSAQQFPDLHSELNLSSLELGDSALYFCASSAGQGPSYEQYFGPGTRLTVT.

V gene TRBV6-2 or TRBV6-3 combines with J gene TRBJ2-1, with no clear D. The germline V gene has CDR1 MNHEY and CDR2 SVGEGT. Trimming took 4 bases from V and 10 from J, leaving 8 bases between them. This CDR3 has 11 amino acids. CDR3 sequence reads: CASSFVGEQFF. The CDR3 DNA sequence: TGTGCCAGCAGTTTCGTGGGGGAGCAGTTCTTC.

This clone came up once. The chain combines TRBV6-5 with TRBJ2-5; the D gene could be TRBD1 or TRBD2 (5 bases each). Germline V gene sequence: CDR1 MNHEY, CDR2 SVGAGI. V lost 2 bases to trimming and J lost 5 bases, with 15 bases between them. The CDR3 runs 15 residues. In DNA form, the CDR3 reads TGTGCCAGCAGTTACAGTCGGGACGGGACGGAGACCCAGTACTTC. This codes for CASSYSRDGTETQYF.

In regard to this clone: The identical CDR3 is also encoded by other nucleotide sequences in the sample. This chain uses TRBV30 with TRBJ1-5, with D uncertain. The V end lost 0 bases, the J end lost 1 base, and 4 bases lay between the germline ends. Germline CDR1 is GTSNPN and CDR2 is SVGIG (reference sequence). This CDR3 comprises 13 residues. The CDR3 bases are TGTGCCTGGAGTGTTGGGAGCAATCAGCCCCAGCATTTT. Protein sequence: CAWSVGSNQPQHF.

The gene calls are TRBV25-1 and TRBJ1-4; no reliable D call. The CDR3 covers 13 residues. Germline V gene sequence: CDR1 MGHDK, CDR2 SYGVNS. V was shortened by 4 bases and J by 7 bases, with 10 bases between the two germline ends. The CDR3 DNA reads as TGTGCCAGCAGTGCGGGGTCCGTTGAAAAACTGTTTTTT. Residues: CASSAGSVEKLFF.

The chain employs TRBV18 and TRBJ1-2; TRBD1 matches 7 bases. Germline lookup yields CDR1 KGHSH and CDR2 LQKENI. The CDR3 is 13 amino acids. V was clipped by 3 bases and J by 8 bases; unmatched bases: 6. The CDR3 sequence: CASSPLDRDGYTF. CDR3 coding DNA: TGTGCCAGCTCACCGCTAGACAGGGACGGCTACACCTTC. The variable domain in full, completed from reference TRBV18 and TRBJ1-2, reads NAGVMQNPRHLVRRRGQEARLRCSPMKGHSHVYWYRQLPEEGLKFMVYLQKENIIDESGMPKERFSAEFPKEGPSILRIQQVVRGDSAAYFCASSPLDRDGYTFGSGTRLTVV.

This rearrangement joins TRBV2 to TRBJ1-3, with a weak D call TRBD1 (6 bases). Germline V gene sequence: CDR1 SNHLY, CDR2 FYNNEI. The CDR3 sequence is 14 residues long. Trimming removed 8 bases from V and 9 bases from J, with 20 bases in between. CDR3 in amino acids: CASGGHTVGGTIYF. Here the CDR3 DNA reads TGTGCCAGCGGGGGACACACCGTAGGAGGCACCATATATTTT.

The rearrangement uses TRBV19 and TRBJ2-1, with D tentatively TRBD2 (6 bases). V gave up 5 bases and J gave up 5 bases, with 10 bases separating them. This CDR3 has 13 amino acids. The V gene's germline CDR1 is LNHDA and CDR2 SQIVND (reference sequence). The CDR3 sequence is CASSAGFHNEQFF. The CDR3 bases are TGTGCCAGTAGTGCGGGGTTCCACAATGAGCAGTTCTTC.

J is TRBJ2-3 and V is TRBV2; D is possibly TRBD2 (6 bases). Per the germline V gene, CDR1 is SNHLY and CDR2 is FYNNEI. V shed 8 bases and J shed 2 bases, with 20 bases lying between them. The CDR3 extends over 16 amino acids. CDR3 nucleotide sequence: TGTGCCAGCGGGGGACTTCAGGCGGGGACCACAGATACGCAGTATTTT. Its translation is CASGGLQAGTTDTQYF.

The CDR3 loop reads CASSFHQVHPNSNQPQHF. The CDR3 DNA is TGTGCCAGCAGCTTCCATCAGGTTCACCCCAATAGCAATCAGCCCCAGCATTTT. The rearrangement joins TRBV5-6 to TRBJ1-5; D unclear. V was shortened by 2 bases and J by 0 bases, with 18 bases between the two germline ends. CDR1 and CDR2 from the germline V gene are SGHDT and YYEEEE. The CDR3 is 18 residues long.

J is TRBJ2-7 and V is TRBV7-2; 15 bases are a match to TRBD2. The CDR3 extends over 18 amino acids. V trimming: 8 bases; J trimming: 3 bases; junction bases outside the gene matches: 14. The germline CDR1 and CDR2 sequences are SGHTA and FQGNSA. The CDR3 loop is CASGSGTSGRRRGYEQYF. Here the CDR3 DNA reads TGTGCCAGCGGTTCCGGGACTAGCGGGAGGAGGCGAGGCTACGAGCAGTACTTC.

This clone has only one observation. The rearrangement links TRBV9 to TRBJ2-2; 12 positions match TRBD2. This CDR3 has 16 amino acids. V lost 2 bases, J lost 4 bases, and 3 bases stayed unmatched. The germline gives CDR1 SGDLS, CDR2 YYNGEE. The CDR3 bases are TGTGCCAGCAGCGTCGGACTAGCGGGGCTCACCGGGGAGCTGTTTTTT. Its translation: CASSVGLAGLTGELFF.

This chain joins TRBV9 and TRBJ2-2; D gene unclear. Germline CDR1 reads SGDLS; CDR2 reads YYNGEE. This CDR3 spans 14 amino acids. Trimming shortened V by 3 bases and J by 8 bases, and 14 bases separated the two germline ends. The CDR3 nucleotides are TGTGCCAGCAGCGCATCACAGACCGGAGGGGAGCTGTTTTTT. The encoded protein is CASSASQTGGELFF.

The CDR3 sequence is CASSPSDRATEAFF. Written as DNA, the CDR3 is TGTGCCAGTAGTCCATCCGACAGGGCCACTGAAGCTTTCTTT. The chain links TRBV19 to TRBJ1-1; 7 nucleotides agree with TRBD1. CDR1 is LNHDA, CDR2 SQIVND, per germline (reference sequence). V lost 5 bases to trimming and J lost 4 bases; unmatched junction nucleotides: 7. The CDR3 runs to 14 residues.